The clone carrying this T cell receptor (beta chain) was counted ten times or more. Amplified TCR beta CDR3 regions came from RNA transcripts. HTBI primers were the set used in a first-round RT-PCR of the TCR CDR3. TCRdb processed the multiplex PCR reads anew with MiXCR; each CDR3 protein has one entry. The sample lists approximately 510,000 distinct CDR3 sequences, 46% seen once, with around two fifths in the top ten. On the basis of clinical symptoms, serum thyroxine and TRAb, thyroid ultrasound and orbital computed tomography, diagnoses were made. This record comes from a study of T cells in Graves' hyperthyroidism and ophthalmopathy. Per germline, CDR1 DFQATT and CDR2 SNEGSKA (reference sequence). The CDR3 loop spans 14 amino acids. Trimming stripped 4 bases from V and 3 bases from J, with 15 bases between.

This sequence was found in an adult woman with Graves' disease, either hyperthyroidism or ophthalmopathy (not recorded which). V and J are TRBV20-1 and TRBJ1-1; D is perhaps TRBD1 (6 bases). Sequenced input: peripheral blood or thyroid tissue (not recorded which). For the CDR3, the DNA is TGCAGTGCTAACCACAGGGCCGGGCACACTGAAGCTTTCTTT. Its translation is CSANHRAGHTEAFF.